Shown below are 16 T cell receptor beta chains from a single sample sequenced in a study of T-cell reconstitution after alpha-beta-depleted transplantation in children (dated by TCRdb to between 2015 and 2016). Library generation was performed with PCR. TCRdb lists the instrument as Illumina HiSeq 2500. TCR libraries were prepared with molecular barcoding, using unique molecular identifiers to normalize TCRbeta repertoire quantification. TCRdb took the public reads, trimmed them with fastp at Q25, ran MiXCR for clone calling and kept in-frame beta chains. Under each unique CDR3 protein, matching rows form one entry showing the most common genes and DNA. This sample is represented by under 350,000 distinct CDR3 sequences; more than 9% of them were singletons. Clones ranked in the top ten supply 9.5% to 13% of the sample. The specimen comprised PBMCs from the stem cell graft donor, sampled from the stem cell graft. These receptors were obtained from a human donor who donated a stem cell graft to a child with SCID.

This clonotype was counted between two and nine times. J is TRBJ2-4 and V is TRBV12-3 or TRBV12-4; D ambiguous. The CDR3 has 11 residues. V lost 8 bases, J lost 2 bases, and 4 bases lay in between. The CDR3, as DNA: TGTGCCAGCGACCCCAAAAACATTCAGTACTTC. Residues: CASDPKNIQYF.

The chain links TRBV2 to TRBJ2-1, with D tentatively TRBD2 (6 bases). The germline CDR1 and CDR2 sequences are SNHLY and FYNNEI. V was shortened by 5 bases and J by 6 bases, with 14 bases between the two germline ends. The CDR3 loop spans 14 amino acids. Here the CDR3 reads CASSRSGVVNEQFF. Written as DNA, the CDR3 is TGTGCCAGCAGTAGATCGGGGGTTGTCAATGAGCAGTTCTTC.

The genes are TRBV12-3 or TRBV12-4 and TRBJ2-3; weak D call: TRBD1 (5 bases). The CDR3 is made up of 13 amino acids. Trimming pared 5 bases from V and 3 bases from J, leaving 9 bases between. The CDR3 here is CASSLRQTDTQYF. The CDR3 nucleotides are TGTGCCAGCAGTCTCAGACAGACAGATACGCAGTATTTT.

This clonotype showed up many times. The chain employs TRBV29-1 and TRBJ2-2, with D hard to call. Trimming took off 8 bases at V and 0 bases at J, with 7 bases between the two ends. The CDR3 has 12 residues. The germline gives CDR1 SQVTM, CDR2 ANQGSEA. DNA of the CDR3: TGCAGCTCCGGATCGAACACCGGGGAGCTGTTTTTT. This translates into CSSGSNTGELFF.

The chain carries TRBV20-1 and TRBJ1-1; TRBD1 might be the D (5 bases). V was clipped by 3 bases and J by 13 bases, with 18 bases between them. Germline values: CDR1 DFQATT, CDR2 SNEGSKA (reference sequence). This CDR3 is built from 12 residues. The CDR3 DNA sequence: TGCAGTGCTAGTGAGGACACTCTTTTTATTTTCTTT. Translating gives CSASEDTLFIFF.

In this sample, this clonotype turned up many times. The chain is built from TRBV20-1 and TRBJ2-7; D is possibly TRBD1 or TRBD2 (5 bases each). Trimming stripped 2 bases from V and 3 bases from J, with 11 bases between. In germline, CDR1 is DFQATT, CDR2 SNEGSKA (reference sequence). The CDR3 sequence is 13 residues long. The CDR3: CSARRWDDYEQYF. The CDR3, as DNA: TGCAGTGCTAGAAGATGGGACGACTACGAGCAGTACTTC.

This clonotype has a handful of counts. The rearrangement uses TRBV12-3 or TRBV12-4 and TRBJ2-2; possibly TRBD2 for D (5 bases). The CDR3 length is 14 residues. V was pared by 3 bases and J by 6 bases, with 11 bases between. In DNA, the CDR3 is TGTGCCAGCAGTTTTGGGTCAGCGGCCGGGGAGCTGTTTTTT. It is translated as CASSFGSAAGELFF.

The chain joins TRBV12-3 or TRBV12-4 to TRBJ1-5; D not certain. The CDR3 has 12 residues. V lost 9 bases and J 8 bases, leaving 14 bases between the germline ends. This CDR3 reads CARLRPLKPQHF. CDR3 DNA sequence: TGTGCCAGGCTCCGACCCCTGAAGCCCCAGCATTTT.

This clonotype has at least ten counts. V gene TRBV6-1 combines with J gene TRBJ2-1; TRBD2 matches at 11 bases. V lost 3 bases to trimming and J lost 11 bases; unmatched junction nucleotides: 6. This CDR3 has 14 residues. The germline V gene has CDR1 MNHNS and CDR2 SASEGT. The DNA for the CDR3 is TGTGCCAGCAGTGACCCGACTAGCGGGGTTAAGCAGTTCTTC. It yields the protein CASSDPTSGVKQFF.

This clonotype was seen only a few times. The V and J genes are TRBV3-1 and TRBJ1-6; TRBD1 might be the D (6 bases). This CDR3 is 15 amino acids long. Germline loops: CDR1 LGHDT, CDR2 YNNKEL (reference sequence). Deletions cut 1 base from V and 2 bases from J, with 6 bases between. This chain's CDR3 is CASSQGTAYNSPLHF. DNA for the CDR3: TGTGCCAGCAGCCAAGGGACAGCCTATAATTCACCCCTCCACTTT.

The gene calls are TRBV4-1 and TRBJ1-2; maybe TRBD1 (5 bases). Germline lookup yields CDR1 MGHRA and CDR2 YSYEKL. CDR3 length equals 13 residues. V lost 3 bases and J 5 bases, leaving 10 bases between the germline ends. In nucleotides, the CDR3 is TGCGCCAGCAGCCAGTCGACAGCATATGGCTACACCTTC. Protein product: CASSQSTAYGYTF.

This clonotype has at least ten counts. The V and J genes are TRBV5-1 and TRBJ2-1; 8 positions match TRBD1. The V gene's germline CDR1 is SGHRS and CDR2 YFSETQ. The CDR3 sequence is 15 residues long. V lost 5 bases and J lost 0; bases outside the gene matches: 4. Written as DNA, the CDR3 is TGCGCCAGCAGGCGGACAGGGTTCTCCTACAATGAGCAGTTCTTC. It yields the protein CASRRTGFSYNEQFF.

J is TRBJ1-1 and V is TRBV4-2; tentative D call: TRBD1 (5 bases). The germline V and J ends were trimmed by 1 base and 8 bases, with 20 bases remaining between them. The CDR3 totals 16 residues. Germline CDR1 is LGHNA and CDR2 is YNFKEQ. As DNA, the CDR3 is TGTGCCAGCAGCCAAGGTCGGATGACAGTCGATTTGGAAGCTTTCTTT. Encoded protein: CASSQGRMTVDLEAFF.

This chain uses TRBV3-1 with TRBJ2-7; unclear D gene. From germline, CDR1 is LGHDT and CDR2 YNNKEL (reference sequence). Trimming removed 6 bases from V and 4 bases from J, with 13 bases in between. This CDR3 is built from 13 residues. The CDR3 DNA sequence: TGTGCCAGCAGTCCCTTCCCAGGTTACGAGCAGTACTTC. This translates into CASSPFPGYEQYF.

This clonotype appeared a few times. CDR3 in amino acids: CASSANRGPDQPQHF. CDR3 coding DNA: TGTGCCAGCAGTGCGAACAGGGGGCCCGATCAGCCCCAGCATTTT. V usage is TRBV6-1 and J usage is TRBJ1-5, with 9 bases matching TRBD1. With V trimmed by 4 bases and J by 5 bases, 6 bases remained unmatched. Per germline, CDR1 MNHNS and CDR2 SASEGT. There are 15 residues in the CDR3.

This clonotype was observed many times. The V and J genes are TRBV12-3 or TRBV12-4 and TRBJ2-4; tentative D call: TRBD1 (6 bases). The CDR3 has 13 amino acids. Trimming stripped 6 bases from V and 5 bases from J, with 11 bases between. As DNA, the CDR3 is TGTGCCAGCAGCCCAAGACAGGAAAACATTCAGTACTTC. This sequence encodes CASSPRQENIQYF.